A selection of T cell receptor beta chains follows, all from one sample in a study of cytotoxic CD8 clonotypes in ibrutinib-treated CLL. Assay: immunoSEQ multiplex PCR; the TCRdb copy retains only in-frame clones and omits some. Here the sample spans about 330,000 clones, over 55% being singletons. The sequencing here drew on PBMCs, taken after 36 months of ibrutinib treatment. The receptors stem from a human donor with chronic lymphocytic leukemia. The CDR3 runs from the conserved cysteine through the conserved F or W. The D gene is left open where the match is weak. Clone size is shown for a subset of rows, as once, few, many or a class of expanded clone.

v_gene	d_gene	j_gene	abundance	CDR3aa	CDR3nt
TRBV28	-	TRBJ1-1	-	CASSFPPPPADGMNTEAFF	TGTGCCAGCAGTTTCCCACCCCCCCCCGCGGACGGCATGAACACTGAAGCTTTCTTT
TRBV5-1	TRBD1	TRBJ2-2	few	CASSSSGTGRFTGELFF	TGCGCCAGCAGCTCGTCCGGGACAGGGAGATTTACCGGGGAGCTGTTTTTT
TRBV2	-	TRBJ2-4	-	CASIPILRAPPHIQYF	TGTGCCAGCATCCCAATATTACGGGCACCACCCCACATTCAGTACTTC
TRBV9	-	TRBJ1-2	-	CASSSTGTQANYGYTF	TGTGCCAGCAGCTCAACCGGGACACAGGCTAACTATGGCTACACCTTC
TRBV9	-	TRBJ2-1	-	CASSVVPRNEQFF	TGTGCCAGCAGCGTAGTCCCGCGCAATGAGCAGTTCTTC
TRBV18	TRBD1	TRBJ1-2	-	CASSSWDRENGYTF	TGTGCCAGCTCATCCTGGGACAGGGAAAATGGCTACACCTTC
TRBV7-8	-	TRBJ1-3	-	CASSMSQGRGGNTIYF	TGTGCCAGCAGCATGAGTCAGGGTAGGGGTGGAAACACCATATATTTT
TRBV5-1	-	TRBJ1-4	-	CASSLTPVATNEKLFF	TGCGCCAGCAGCTTGACCCCAGTTGCAACTAATGAAAAACTGTTTTTT
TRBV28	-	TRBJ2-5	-	CASSLVGETQYF	TGTGCCAGCAGTTTGGTCGGGGAGACCCAGTACTTC
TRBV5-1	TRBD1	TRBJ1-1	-	CASSLITGGGTEAFF	TGCGCCAGCAGCTTGATTACAGGGGGTGGCACTGAAGCTTTCTTT
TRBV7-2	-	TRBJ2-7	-	CASSRDGTYEQYF	TGTGCCAGCAGCCGGGACGGCACCTACGAGCAGTACTTC
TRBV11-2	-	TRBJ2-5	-	CASSTPRERTQETQYF	TGTGCCAGCAGCACCCCTCGGGAGCGGACACAAGAGACCCAGTACTTC
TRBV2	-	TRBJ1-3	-	CASSGESGNTIYF	TGTGCCAGCAGTGGGGAGTCTGGAAACACCATATATTTT
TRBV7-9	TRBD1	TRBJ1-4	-	CASSPDRGPTNEKLFF	TGTGCCAGCAGCCCGGACAGGGGGCCAACTAATGAAAAACTGTTTTTT
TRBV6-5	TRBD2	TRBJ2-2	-	CASSSGISGELFF	TGTGCCAGTTCTAGCGGGATTAGCGGGGAGCTGTTTTTT
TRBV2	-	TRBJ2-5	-	CASRSVETQYF	TGTGCCAGCAGATCGGTAGAGACCCAGTACTTC
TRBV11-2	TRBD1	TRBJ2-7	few	CASSSRGRGEQYF	TGTGCCAGCAGCTCCAGGGGGCGAGGCGAGCAGTACTTC
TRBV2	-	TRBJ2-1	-	CASSRGLSNNEQFF	TGTGCCAGCAGTCGAGGCCTAAGCAACAATGAGCAGTTCTTC
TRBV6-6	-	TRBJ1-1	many	CASSYSVNTEAFF	TGTGCCAGCAGTTACTCAGTGAACACTGAAGCTTTCTTT
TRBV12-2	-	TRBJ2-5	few	CASRAPSGGGTKTQYF	TGTGCAAGTCGCGCCCCCTCCGGAGGTGGAACGAAGACCCAGTACTTC
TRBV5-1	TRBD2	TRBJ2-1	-	CASSLGSGLSSSYNEQFF	TGCGCCAGCAGCTTGGGGTCGGGACTATCGAGCTCCTACAATGAGCAGTTCTTC
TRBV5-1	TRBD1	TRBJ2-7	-	CASSLWGQGLPYEQYF	TGCGCCAGCAGCTTGTGGGGACAGGGGTTACCCTACGAGCAGTACTTC
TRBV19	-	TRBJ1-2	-	CASSRGLVGGYTF	TGTGCCAGTAGTAGGGGGCTAGTAGGTGGCTACACCTTC
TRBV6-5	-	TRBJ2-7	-	CASSYRSSGVYEQYF	TGTGCCAGCAGTTACAGGAGTAGCGGAGTCTACGAGCAGTACTTC
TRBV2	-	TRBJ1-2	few	CASSEGGIIKQFGYGYTF	TGTGCCAGCAGTGAAGGAGGTATAATTAAGCAGTTTGGGTATGGCTACACCTTC
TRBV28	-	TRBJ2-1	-	CASSYSNEQFF	TGTGCCAGCAGTTACAGCAATGAGCAGTTCTTC
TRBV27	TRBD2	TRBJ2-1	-	CASSFGLAGNEQFF	TGTGCCAGCAGTTTTGGACTAGCGGGCAATGAGCAGTTCTTC
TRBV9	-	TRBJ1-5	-	CASSVGLGDQPQHF	TGTGCCAGCAGCGTAGGGCTCGGGGATCAGCCCCAGCATTTT
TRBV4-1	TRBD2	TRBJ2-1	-	CASSPRTSGSYNEQFF	TGCGCCAGCAGCCCCCGGACTAGCGGGTCTTACAATGAGCAGTTCTTC
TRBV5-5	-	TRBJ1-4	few	CASSRTGLNEKLFF	TGTGCCAGCAGCCGAACAGGGCTTAATGAAAAACTGTTTTTT
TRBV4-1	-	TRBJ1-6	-	CASSQEGSNSPLHF	TGCGCCAGCAGCCAAGAGGGTTCTAATTCACCCCTCCACTTT
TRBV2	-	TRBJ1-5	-	CASQSAGRKPQHF	TGTGCCAGTCAGAGCGCCGGAAGGAAGCCCCAGCATTTT
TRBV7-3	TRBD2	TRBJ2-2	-	CASSSSGRSGITGELFF	TGTGCCAGCAGCTCCTCTGGGCGTAGCGGGATCACCGGGGAGCTGTTTTTT
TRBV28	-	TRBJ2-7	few	CAVTGRGNEQYF	TGTGCCGTCACGGGGCGCGGGAACGAGCAGTACTTC
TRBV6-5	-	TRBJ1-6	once	CASKSTPYNSPLHF	TGTGCCAGCAAGTCTACTCCCTATAATTCACCCCTCCACTTT
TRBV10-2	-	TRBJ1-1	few	CASRGQMNTEAFF	TGCGCCAGCAGAGGACAGATGAACACTGAAGCTTTCTTT
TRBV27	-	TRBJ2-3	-	CASSLSEGTDTQYF	TGTGCCAGCAGTTTGTCGGAGGGCACAGATACGCAGTATTTT
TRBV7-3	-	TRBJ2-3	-	CASSPTPGDTQYF	TGTGCCAGCAGCCCTACTCCGGGGGATACGCAGTATTTT
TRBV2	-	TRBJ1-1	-	CASARRGGITEAFF	TGTGCCAGCGCGCGCAGGGGAGGCATCACTGAAGCTTTCTTT
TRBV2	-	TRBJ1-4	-	CASIRSATNEKLFF	TGTGCCAGCATAAGATCTGCAACTAATGAAAAACTGTTTTTT
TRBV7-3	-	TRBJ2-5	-	CASSLISFVTQYF	TGTGCCAGCAGCTTAATCAGTTTTGTGACCCAGTACTTC
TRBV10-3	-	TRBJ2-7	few	CAISESNYYEQYF	TGTGCCATCAGTGAGTCGAACTACTACGAGCAGTACTTC
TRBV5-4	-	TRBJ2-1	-	CASSLGLRDEQFF	TGTGCCAGCAGCTTGGGACTGAGGGATGAGCAGTTCTTC
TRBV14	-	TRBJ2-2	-	CASSSRVERNTGELFF	TGTGCCAGCAGCAGCCGGGTCGAAAGGAACACCGGGGAGCTGTTTTTT